This TCR beta chain was retrieved from a study of Tregs in tolerant kidney transplant recipients. TCRdb's table, derived via immunoSEQ multiplex PCR, lists solely in-frame clones and lacks some. This listing includes roughly 48,000 clones. CDR1 is DFQATT and CDR2 is SNEGSKA in the germline V gene (reference sequence). The CDR3 is made up of 14 amino acids. The V segment lost 6 bases and the J segment 2 bases; nucleotides outside the gene matches: 7. Worth noting for this clone: Antigen specificity is unknown. Sequencing ends 3 residues short of the CDR3 end; the germline J gene provides the rest.

CD4+CD25+CD127- Tregs, CD4+CD25- non-Tregs, CD4 and CD8 cells were sorted. Overall study findings and caveats: For some patients, primers changed over time, blocking nucleotide-level comparison. Biological reproducibility was not directly addressed, but technical replication error appeared minimal. Tregs expanded with activated donor B cells seemed most donor-specific.

This sequence was found in a human donor who received a combined kidney and bone marrow transplant. The chain employs TRBV20-1 and TRBJ1-5; 7 bases map to TRBD1. Sequencing was performed on CD4+ T cells from blood, taken before the transplant. The covered CDR3 bases are TGCAGTGCCGGGGACAGCCAACGCAATCAGCCC. It codes for CSAGDSQRNQP. The whole CDR3 protein is CSAGDSQRNQPQHF.